The clone carrying this T cell receptor beta chain is categorized as medium-sized. The antigen is undetermined. These data come from a study of neoadjuvant anti-PD-1 for oral cavity cancer. Across the study: Non-progressing patients received a fourth nivolumab dose near day 43, then surgery on days 50-56. Study results and caveats: Higher pretreatment Treg/Th17 ratios tracked higher pretreatment blood clonality. Greater tumor shrinkage accompanied bigger post-treatment sizes of preexisting clones.

The V end lost 2 bases, the J end lost 0 bases, and 2 bases lay between the germline ends. From germline, CDR1 is GTSNPN and CDR2 SVGIG (reference sequence). CDR3 length equals 11 residues. TCRdb's copy holds only in-frame clones and misses some; the assay was immunoSEQ multiplex PCR. Seen here are about 23,000 clones, 25% to 35% observed once, and the top ten hold 16%. The sample's time point: after neoadjuvant nivolumab, at surgical resection. This chain uses TRBV30 with TRBJ2-7; no firm D call. This specimen was tumor tissue, taken after nivolumab (anti-PD-1) treatment. This receptor was obtained from a person aged 35-80 years with oral cavity squamous cell carcinoma. The CDR3 protein is CAWSHSYEQYF. The CDR3 bases are TGTGCCTGGAGTCACTCCTACGAGCAGTACTTC.